The source of this TCR beta chain is a study of cytomegalovirus exposure and HLA in healthy donors. Study-wide results and caveats: Exclusion as indistinguishable affected some V segments, including TRBV6-2 and TRBV6-3. Listed as cytomegalovirus-associated were roughly 180 TCR beta chains. Later, TCR association rates were found to vary by HLA locus, highest for DRB1 and lowest for HLA-C. An analysis that was carried out later associated 15,000 to 20,000 TCR beta sequences with HLA alleles at 0.05 false discovery rate.

Germline values: CDR1 GTSNPN, CDR2 SVGIG (reference sequence). V lost 2 bases, J lost 5 bases, and 16 bases lay in between. The CDR3 is 14 amino acids. As concerns this clone: The antigen is undetermined.

With 60 Vbeta and 13 Jbeta primers, the PCR was carried out. Measured with immunoSEQ multiplex PCR; TCRdb has only the in-frame clones, and not every one. Here the sample table reports about 130,000 clones. The TCR sequence derives from a man aged 18 to 29 in good health and CMV-seronegative. This chain links TRBV30 with TRBJ2-7; TRBD2 is a possible D gene (5 bases). The sequencing input was PBMCs. CDR3 loop: CAWSLRGPVNEQYF. Written as DNA, the CDR3 is TGTGCCTGGAGTCTTCGAGGGCCGGTTAACGAGCAGTACTTC.